The 2 T cell receptor beta chains reported below all come from one sample, sequenced in a study of blood T cells in healthy people across ages. Through a sample-barcoded 5' primer and a J-beta primer mix, a second PCR was run for roughly 6 to 12 cycles. TCRdb independently ran MiXCR on the 5' RACE reads; one entry per CDR3 protein. The repertoire holds hundreds of thousands of distinct CDR3 sequences, with approximately 60% as singletons. The sequenced material came from blood. These receptors were obtained from a man in his forties in good health.

Comment on this clonotype: One base away lies a much larger clone, so this may be a sequencing read error. This chain links TRBV12-3 or TRBV12-4 with TRBJ2-3, with D hard to call. The CDR3 consists of 12 residues. Trimming cost V 6 bases and J 2 bases, with 6 bases left between them. The CDR3 nucleotides are TGTGCCAGCAGATTTACCACAGATACGCAGTATTTT. Translated, it gives CASRFTTDTQYF.

This clonotype appeared a few times. V is TRBV5-1 and J is TRBJ2-1, with D possibly being TRBD2 (6 bases). The length of the CDR3 is 14 residues. CDR1 is SGHRS, CDR2 YFSETQ, per germline. V was trimmed by 6 bases and J by 2 bases, leaving 12 bases between them. The chain's CDR3 is CASKIAGPYNEQFF. In DNA, the CDR3 is TGCGCCAGCAAAATCGCGGGGCCCTACAATGAGCAGTTCTTC.